This note documents a single T cell receptor beta chain sequence. This sample was taken from a study of shared clonotypes between healthy human individuals. Repertoires were generated with immunoSEQ multiplex PCR, while TCRdb's copy carries only in-frame clones and drops some. The data show fewer than 1.8 million clones, just under 99% seen once. The CDR3 sequence is 15 residues long. Trimming took 1 base from V and 7 from J; bases not matched to a gene: 8. Germline CDR1 SEHNR, CDR2 FQNEAQ (reference sequence). Source material: naive CD4+ T cells sorted from blood. The subset is: CD45RA+ positively selected. The source is a man under 40 in good health. The chain employs TRBV7-9 and TRBJ2-7, with 9 positions matching TRBD2. DNA for the CDR3: TGTGCCAGCAGCTTAGGGGCAGCGGGAGGCTGGGAGCAGTACTTC. Residues: CASSLGAAGGWEQYF. The full variable domain, completed using reference TRBV7-9 and TRBJ2-7, is DTGVSQNPRHKITKRGQNVTFRCDPISEHNRLYWYRQTLGQGPEFLTYFQNEAQLEKSRLLSDRFSAERPKGSFSTLEIQRTEQGDSAMYLCASSLGAAGGWEQYFGPGTRLTVT.